This paragraph covers one T cell receptor (beta chain) sequence. Its specificity is unknown. The protocol was immunoSEQ multiplex PCR, while the TCRdb copy is restricted to in-frame clones and leaves out a portion. The data contain tens of thousands of clones, roughly 76% of them seen just once; the ten biggest clones take up about 5.7%. The CDR3 is made up of 16 amino acids. The ends lost 6 bases at V and 4 bases at J; junction bases unmatched: 14. Germline values: CDR1 ENHRY, CDR2 SYGVKD. Within the ViraFEST assay, antigen-specific CD4+ T cells underwent expansion with viral peptide pools prior to sequencing. At the end of about 10 days of culture, CD4+ T cells were isolated. All study participants received two doses of BNT162b2 or mRNA-1273 vaccine. PBMC were cultured at around 2 million per well with roughly 10 IU/ml IL-2 and about 9.2 ug/ml peptides. It was on days 3 and 7 that half the medium was replaced with IL-2 medium.

The sample is drawn from a study of vaccination effects on CD4 cells after COVID-19. Study-wide findings and caveats: Healthy vaccinees showed cross-reactivity with common cold coronaviruses in only 1 of 255 vaccine-induced clones. Substantial clonal contraction characterized both infection- and vaccine-induced clones late after vaccination.

The chain combines TRBV10-3 with TRBJ1-2; 7 positions match TRBD1. The TCR comes from a human donor who received a COVID-19 vaccine. Some clones in this sample may be carry-over from other donors' samples. This specimen was CD4+ T cells from PBMCs cultured with SARS-CoV-2 spike peptides, taken after COVID-19 vaccination. CDR3 sequence (DNA): TGTGCCATCAGCGAATTCAGGGACAGAGGGCCCTATGGCTACACCTTC. Its translation is CAISEFRDRGPYGYTF.